A single T cell receptor (beta chain) is shown here with its context. The antigen is undetermined. This entry is derived from a study of T cell responses to AZD1222 COVID-19 vaccine. Study findings and constraints: Among those given AZD1222, only six were seropositive at baseline. Spike-specific TCR breadth and depth rose after two AZD1222 doses. Donors in the cohort were predominantly white British and more often female, and clonal diversity was possibly underestimated. No day 14 peak samples; only post-peak repertoires were characterized.

The protocol was immunoSEQ multiplex PCR, while the TCRdb copy is restricted to in-frame clones and leaves out a portion. The data contain approximately 150,000 clones, roughly nine tenths of them seen just once; the ten biggest clones take up 1.5% to 2%. Germline V lookup: CDR1 MRHNA, CDR2 SNTAGT. The V gene lost 3 bases and the J gene lost 7 bases, with 12 bases spanning the gap. The CDR3 length is 13 residues. The origin of this receptor is an adult in good health. The chain is built from TRBV6-4 and TRBJ1-1; D is ambiguous. Specimen: peripheral blood, collected on day 0 of AZD1222 vaccination. The CDR3 bases are TGTGCCAGCAGTGATTGGGTGGGAGGTGAAGCTTTCTTT. Amino acids: CASSDWVGGEAFF.